This T cell receptor beta chain is drawn from a study of spatial heterogeneity in lung cancer. Specified time point: sample taken at primary tumor resection. Researchers sequenced whole RNA taken from tumor, nontumor lung or frozen PBMC without sorting. 72 TRACERx patients with early, untreated non-small cell lung cancer donated samples. Every TCR cDNA molecule bore a unique molecular identifier. TCRdb ran MiXCR on the 5' RACE reads and lists one entry per CDR3 protein. Among 82,000 or so distinct CDR3 sequences, over 10% were seen once, and the ten largest hold around 4.6%. The CDR3 sequence is 14 residues long. Germline V CDR1 and CDR2: SGHAT, FQNNGV. V shed 8 bases and J 7 bases; nucleotides not matched to a gene: 9.

The TCR comes from a male donor with early-stage non-small cell lung cancer. The sample here was PBMCs, taken at surgery. This sequence joins TRBV11-2 and TRBJ2-1; 9 bases match TRBD2. For the CDR3, the DNA is TGTGCCAGCTTCAGGGCGGGAGGGAGGAATGAGCAGTTCTTC. Translated: CASFRAGGRNEQFF.